Listed below are T cell receptor beta chains from one sample, sequenced in a study of CD8 T cells in ankylosing spondylitis. Each CDR3 protein is one row after TCRdb ran MiXCR on the 5' RACE reads. The repertoire includes about 300,000 distinct CDR3 sequences, less than 25% of them detected once, and 3% to 4% sits in the top ten. The sequencing sample was made of blood, either unsorted or a sorted T cell fraction (not recorded which). Every receptor here comes from a female donor with ankylosing spondylitis or in good health (not recorded which). Both conserved end residues are part of each CDR3. A D gene is named only where the DNA matches it firmly. Part of the rows lack a size; the others show once, few, many or a class for expanded clones.

TRBJ2-7,few,TRBD2,TRBV20-1,16,TGCAGTGCGCCTAACCGACGGACTAGCCGTTCCTACGAGCAGTACTTC,CSAPNRRTSRSYEQYF
TRBJ2-5,few,.,TRBV12-3/TRBV12-4,17,TGTGCCAGCAGTTTAGACCCGGTCTACAGGCACCAAGAGACCCAGTACTTC,CASSLDPVYRHQETQYF
TRBJ2-3,.,TRBD1,TRBV19,13,TGTGCCAGTAGTGACAGGGGCACAGATACGCAGTATTTT,CASSDRGTDTQYF
TRBJ2-6,many,.,TRBV7-2,15,TGTGCCAGCAGCTTAAGGGGCTCTGGGGCCAACGTCCTGACTTTC,CASSLRGSGANVLTF
TRBJ2-5,few,TRBD2,TRBV5-4,15,TGTGCCAGCAGCTCCCGGACTAGCGGGATAGAGACCCAGTACTTC,CASSSRTSGIETQYF
TRBJ1-2,few,.,TRBV6-5,12,TGTGCCAGCAGTAGAACAGGGAATGGCTACACCTTC,CASSRTGNGYTF
TRBJ2-1,.,.,TRBV12-3/TRBV12-4,13,TGTGCCAGCGCCCCGAGCTCCTACAATGAGCAGTTCTTC,CASAPSSYNEQFF
TRBJ2-1,few,.,TRBV7-6,16,TGTGCCAGCAGCTTGGTCTTTGCGGACAACTACAATGAGCAGTTCTTC,CASSLVFADNYNEQFF
TRBJ1-5,.,.,TRBV12-3/TRBV12-4,14,TGTGCCAGCAGTTTCGGAGGGGTTAATCAGCCCCAGCATTTT,CASSFGGVNQPQHF
TRBJ1-2,.,.,TRBV5-1,14,TGCGCCAGCAGCCGGGCGGACAGAAGTGATGGCTACACCTTC,CASSRADRSDGYTF
TRBJ2-1,.,.,TRBV7-9,15,TGTGCCAGCAGCTTAGACCGGAGCTCCTACAATGAGCAGTTCTTC,CASSLDRSSYNEQFF
TRBJ2-7,.,TRBD1,TRBV4-1,14,TGCGCCAGCAGCCACGGGACAGCTGTATACGAGCAGTACTTC,CASSHGTAVYEQYF
TRBJ2-2,many,.,TRBV11-2,15,TGTGCCAGCAGCTTAGTTCAGGGAGGTATCGGGGAGCTGTTTTTT,CASSLVQGGIGELFF
TRBJ2-2,few,.,TRBV14,15,TGTGCCAGCAGCCTACGGGAGACGAACACCGGGGAGCTGTTTTTT,CASSLRETNTGELFF
TRBJ1-5,.,TRBD1,TRBV7-2,14,TGTGCCAGCAGCTCAGGGGGTTTTTATCAGCCCCAGCATTTT,CASSSGGFYQPQHF
TRBJ1-1,.,.,TRBV27,13,TGTGCCAGCAAGGGCGTTTGGGACACTGAAGCTTTCTTT,CASKGVWDTEAFF
TRBJ1-2,.,.,TRBV3-1,15,TGTGCCAGCAGCCGTCAACCACAGGGTGACTATGGCTACACCTTC,CASSRQPQGDYGYTF
TRBJ2-5,.,TRBD2,TRBV4-3,15,TGCGCCAGCAGCCCGAAACTAGCGCCTCAAGAGACCCAGTACTTC,CASSPKLAPQETQYF
TRBJ2-5,few,.,TRBV6-5,17,TGTGCCAGCAGTTACCGGGGTTTGGGGAGAACCTTAGAGACCCAGTACTTC,CASSYRGLGRTLETQYF
TRBJ1-1,.,.,TRBV12-3/TRBV12-4,12,TGTGCCAGCAGTTCGGGTGGGGTAAGGGCTTTCTTT,CASSSGGVRAFF
TRBJ1-5,few,.,TRBV12-3/TRBV12-4,15,TGTGCCAGCACAGAAGGGGGGAATAGCAATCAGCCCCAGCATTTT,CASTEGGNSNQPQHF
TRBJ2-7,many,TRBD2,TRBV5-1,14,TGCGCCAGCAGCTTGACTAGCGGTACCTACGAGCAGTACTTC,CASSLTSGTYEQYF
TRBJ2-4,few,.,TRBV6-2/TRBV6-3,14,TGTGCCAGCAGAAATCCGGCCGATTTAAACATTCAGTACTTC,CASRNPADLNIQYF
TRBJ2-6,.,.,TRBV4-3,17,TGCGCCAGCAGCCAGATACTCCTACGCTCTGGGGCCAACGTCCTGACTTTC,CASSQILLRSGANVLTF
TRBJ2-7,.,.,TRBV7-2,15,TGTGCCAGCAGAAAAGACTACCTCCCCTCCTACGAGCAGTACTTC,CASRKDYLPSYEQYF
TRBJ1-1,few,.,TRBV4-3,14,TGCGCCAGCAGCCAAGTAGGGGGTGGCACTGAAGCTTTCTTT,CASSQVGGGTEAFF
TRBJ2-7,.,TRBD1,TRBV20-1,16,TGCAGTGCTAGTGAACCGGGACAGGGGATCGCCTACGAGCAGTACTTC,CSASEPGQGIAYEQYF
TRBJ2-1,.,.,TRBV7-8,16,TGTGCCAGCAGCTTCCTCGGATTAGTCATCAGCAATGAGCAGTTCTTC,CASSFLGLVISNEQFF
TRBJ2-7,.,.,TRBV29-1,15,TGCAGCGTTGGGGCCCACAGGGCTAGCTCCTACGAGCAGTACTTC,CSVGAHRASSYEQYF
TRBJ2-1,few,.,TRBV20-1,14,TGCAGTGCTATTCTAACGGGATTATACAATGAGCAGTTCTTC,CSAILTGLYNEQFF
TRBJ1-3,.,.,TRBV4-3,17,TGCGCCAGCAGCCAAGATTTGGGACCCAACTCTGGAAACACCATATATTTT,CASSQDLGPNSGNTIYF
TRBJ2-5,.,.,TRBV7-2,17,TGTGCCAGCAGCTTAGTGGCGAGGGTCCTCGGAGGAGAGACCCAGTACTTC,CASSLVARVLGGETQYF
TRBJ1-2,.,.,TRBV3-1,12,TGTGCCAGCAGCCAATCACAGGGAGGCTACACCTTC,CASSQSQGGYTF
TRBJ2-7,.,.,TRBV30,11,TGTGCCTGGAGTGGTCCCTACGAGCAGTACTTC,CAWSGPYEQYF
TRBJ1-1,many,.,TRBV29-1,14,TGCAGCGTCCGACAGGCCTTAATGAACACTGAAGCTTTCTTT,CSVRQALMNTEAFF
TRBJ2-5,few,TRBD2,TRBV29-1,15,TGCAGCGTTCTATCTGCGGGAGCGGTGGGAGAGACCCAGTACTTC,CSVLSAGAVGETQYF
TRBJ2-4,.,TRBD1,TRBV5-1,16,TGCGCCAGCAGCTTTGGGGACAGTCTAGCCAAAAACATTCAGTACTTC,CASSFGDSLAKNIQYF
TRBJ2-7,.,.,TRBV6-5,16,TGTGCCAGCAGTTACCGGCGACTTGGATCTTACTACGAGCAGTACTTC,CASSYRRLGSYYEQYF
TRBJ2-3,.,.,TRBV30,14,TGTGCCTATTTACGGGGAAGCGGGACATATACGCAGTATTTT,CAYLRGSGTYTQYF
TRBJ1-5,.,TRBD1,TRBV6-2/TRBV6-3,14,TGTGCCGGACAGGGGGCGCGAGGCAATCAGCCCCAGCATTTT,CAGQGARGNQPQHF
TRBJ2-7,many,TRBD1,TRBV3-1,15,TGTGCCAGCAGCCAACGGGGGACAGGATCCTACGAGCAGTACTTC,CASSQRGTGSYEQYF
TRBJ2-3,few,TRBD2,TRBV4-3,16,TGCGCCAGCAGCCTCGGGACTAGCGGGGCGACAGATACGCAGTATTTT,CASSLGTSGATDTQYF
TRBJ1-4,.,.,TRBV10-3,14,TGTGCCATCAGTGAGGGGGGACATATTGAAAAACTGTTTTTT,CAISEGGHIEKLFF
TRBJ2-1,few,TRBD2,TRBV7-6,18,TGTGCCAGCAGCTTCGATAGGGGGCTAGCGGGAGGTCACAATGAGCAGTTCTTC,CASSFDRGLAGGHNEQFF
TRBJ2-2,many,.,TRBV4-3,16,TGCGCCAGCAGCCAAGAGGGGCAGGGTTACACCGGGGAGCTGTTTTTT,CASSQEGQGYTGELFF
TRBJ2-3,.,.,TRBV12-3/TRBV12-4,17,TGTGCCAGCAGCCCCTTCAGGCAGGTTGGCAGCACAGATACGCAGTATTTT,CASSPFRQVGSTDTQYF
TRBJ2-6,.,.,TRBV27,15,TGTGCCAGCAGTAGGGGGGTCTCTGGGGCCAACGTCCTGACTTTC,CASSRGVSGANVLTF
TRBJ2-7,.,TRBD1,TRBV5-1,17,TGCGCCAGCAGCTCCATGACCTCGACAGGGAAGTCCTACGAGCAGTACTTC,CASSSMTSTGKSYEQYF
TRBJ1-5,.,.,TRBV20-1,13,TGCAGTGCTATTAAGACCCCCGATCAGCCCCAGCATTTT,CSAIKTPDQPQHF
TRBJ2-5,few,TRBD2,TRBV9,18,TGTGCCAGCAGCGTAGGGACTAGCGGGAGGGCCGGGGGAGAGACCCAGTACTTC,CASSVGTSGRAGGETQYF
TRBJ2-7,few,.,TRBV18,14,TGTGCCAGCTCACAGACAGGTTTCCCCTACGAGCAGTACTTC,CASSQTGFPYEQYF
TRBJ2-2,.,TRBD2,TRBV6-5,18,TGTGCCAGCAGTTATCCCCGGACTAGCGGGACGAACACCGGGGAGCTGTTTTTT,CASSYPRTSGTNTGELFF
TRBJ2-3,many,TRBD2,TRBV20-1,15,TGCAGTGCTAGAGGTGGGACTACGTACACAGATACGCAGTATTTT,CSARGGTTYTDTQYF
TRBJ2-5,few,TRBD2,TRBV7-8,15,TGTGCCAGCAGCGTATATGGCGGGGGGGGGGAGACCCAGTACTTC,CASSVYGGGGETQYF
TRBJ2-1,many,TRBD1,TRBV5-1,14,TGCGCCAGCAGCCCGGCTGGGACAGGCAATGAGCAGTTCTTC,CASSPAGTGNEQFF
TRBJ2-6,few,.,TRBV12-3/TRBV12-4,15,TGTGCCAGCGGGATAGGTCGCTCTGGGGCCAACGTCCTGACTTTC,CASGIGRSGANVLTF
TRBJ2-3,few,.,TRBV7-6,15,TGTGCCAGCAGCTTAAGCAGGGCCGTCACAGATACGCAGTATTTT,CASSLSRAVTDTQYF
TRBJ2-2,.,TRBD2,TRBV7-6,17,TGTGCCAGCAGCTTACCTCCGACTAGCGGGGACCCCGGGGAGCTGTTTTTT,CASSLPPTSGDPGELFF
TRBJ2-2,.,TRBD2,TRBV24-1,15,TGTGCCACCAGTGACCCCGGGAGGGTGAAAGGGGAGCTGTTTTTT,CATSDPGRVKGELFF